This T cell receptor beta chain is drawn from a study of blood T cell repertoires in COVID-19. Study details: Whether acute or convalescent, the COVID-19 samples came from the United States, Italy and Spain.

Original processing notes: Counts of nucleated cells, estimated from reference gene primer amplification, were obtained. Assay used: immunoSEQ multiplex PCR; TCRdb lists only in-frame clones, some missing. V and J calls and clone size come straight from that table; D and trimming were deduced from the DNA. The data hold approximately 210,000 clones, with approximately 81% observed a single time. The V end was cut by 2 bases, the J end by 4 bases, with 10 bases between. In germline, CDR1 is LNHDA, CDR2 SQIVND (reference sequence). The CDR3 runs 14 residues. The sample taken for sequencing was peripheral blood. The clonotype originates from a woman at least 80 years old with acute or convalescent COVID-19. This chain uses TRBV19 with TRBJ2-3; tentative D call: TRBD1 (5 bases). CDR3 residues: CASSITGSSDTQYF. The CDR3 DNA is TGTGCCAGTAGTATAACAGGCAGTTCAGATACGCAGTATTTT.